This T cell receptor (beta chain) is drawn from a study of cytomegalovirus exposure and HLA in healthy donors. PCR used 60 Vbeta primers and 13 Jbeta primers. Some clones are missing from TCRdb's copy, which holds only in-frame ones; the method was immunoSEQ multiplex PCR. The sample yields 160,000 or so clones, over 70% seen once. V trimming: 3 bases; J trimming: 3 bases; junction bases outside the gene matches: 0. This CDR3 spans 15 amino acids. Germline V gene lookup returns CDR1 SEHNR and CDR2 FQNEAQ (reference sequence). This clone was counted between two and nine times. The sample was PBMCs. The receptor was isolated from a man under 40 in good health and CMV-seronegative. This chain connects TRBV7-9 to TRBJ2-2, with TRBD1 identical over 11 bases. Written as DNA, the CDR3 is TGTGCCAGCAGCTTGGGACAGGGGGACACCGGGGAGCTGTTTTTT. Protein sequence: CASSLGQGDTGELFF. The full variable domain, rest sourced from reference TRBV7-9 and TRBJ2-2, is DTGVSQNPRHKITKRGQNVTFRCDPISEHNRLYWYRQTLGQGPEFLTYFQNEAQLEKSRLLSDRFSAERPKGSFSTLEIQRTEQGDSAMYLCASSLGQGDTGELFFGEGSRLTVL.